The rows below give T cell receptor beta chains drawn from one sample of a study of identical twins. TCRdb ran MiXCR on the 5' RACE reads and lists one entry per CDR3 protein. The data hold hundreds of thousands of distinct CDR3 sequences, with 20% to 30% observed a single time. These data also featured in a second study, about T cells expressing NK-cell markers.

The material sequenced was CD4+ T cells sorted from blood. These receptors originate from a young woman in good health. The CDR3 runs from the conserved cysteine through the conserved F or W. Fields, in order: clone size, D gene, J gene, V gene, CDR3 DNA, CDR3 protein. D genes are given only for firm matches. Part of the rows lack a size; the others show once, few, many or a class for expanded clones.

many TRBD1 TRBJ2-4 TRBV5-1 TGCGCCAGCAGCTTGCAGGGGGCGTCCAAAAACATTCAGTACTTC CASSLQGASKNIQYF
NA NA TRBJ2-1 TRBV20-1 TGCAGTGTCACAGGGACATACTCCTACAATGAGCAGTTCTTC CSVTGTYSYNEQFF
NA NA TRBJ2-1 TRBV10-3 TGTGCCATCGCTAGCGGGACAGGTTACGAGCAGTTCTTC CAIASGTGYEQFF
once TRBD1 TRBJ2-7 TRBV6-5 TGTGCCAGCAGTTGGGGACAGGAATACTACGAGCAGTACTTC CASSWGQEYYEQYF
few NA TRBJ1-5 TRBV6-2/TRBV6-3 TGTGCCAGCAGTTACGTAGCCCCTACCCAGCCCCAGCATTTT CASSYVAPTQPQHF
many NA TRBJ1-5 TRBV7-2 TGTGCCAGCAGCTCCCAGATCCATCAGCCCCAGCATTTT CASSSQIHQPQHF
NA TRBD1 TRBJ2-3 TRBV5-1 TGCGCCAGCAGCTTGATGGTGCAGGGACAGGGGTTGGCAGATACGCAGTATTTT CASSLMVQGQGLADTQYF
NA NA TRBJ2-1 TRBV6-2/TRBV6-3 TGTGCCAGCAGTCCTCTCAGCGCGTTAAGCTACAATGAGCAGTTCTTC CASSPLSALSYNEQFF
NA NA TRBJ2-3 TRBV7-2 TGTGCCAGCAGCCCGCTAACTACCACAGATACGCAGTATTTT CASSPLTTTDTQYF
NA NA TRBJ1-2 TRBV12-3/TRBV12-4 TGTGCCAGCAGCCCCGGGACGTCTGGCTACACCTTC CASSPGTSGYTF
NA TRBD2 TRBJ2-7 TRBV19 TGTGCCAGTAAAAAGCGGGACGTTAACGAGCAGTACTTC CASKKRDVNEQYF
NA TRBD2 TRBJ2-3 TRBV11-2 TGTGCCAGCAGCCCAACGACGGTAGCGGGAGGGCGGATTCGCACAGATACGCAGTATTTT CASSPTTVAGGRIRTDTQYF
NA NA TRBJ1-4 TRBV6-4 TGTGCCAGCAGTGCCTCGGCGGGGAGTGAAAAACTGTTTTTT CASSASAGSEKLFF
NA NA TRBJ1-2 TRBV6-2/TRBV6-3 TGTGCCAGCAGTTACAGGGAGTTGAATGGCTACACCTTC CASSYRELNGYTF
NA NA TRBJ2-7 TRBV6-2/TRBV6-3 TGTGCCAGCAGTCTATTGGGACTCTACGAGCAGTACTTC CASSLLGLYEQYF
NA NA TRBJ1-1 TRBV5-1 TGCGCCAGCAGCTTGGTGGGGGCCTTTGAAGCTTTCTTT CASSLVGAFEAFF
few NA TRBJ2-7 TRBV5-4 TGTGCCAGCAGCCAGGCTGGAGTCGGGGACGAGCAGTACTTC CASSQAGVGDEQYF
once NA TRBJ1-1 TRBV4-3 TGCGCCAGCAGCCAGGAGAGTAATGAGGGTCGGGCTTTCTTT CASSQESNEGRAFF
NA TRBD2 TRBJ2-3 TRBV6-1 TGTGCCAGCAGCGGCCCCGGGACTAGCGGATCAGATACGCAGTATTTT CASSGPGTSGSDTQYF
few TRBD1 TRBJ2-7 TRBV5-6 TGTGCCAGCAGCTCTGCGCCGGGGACAGCGTACGAGCAGTACTTC CASSSAPGTAYEQYF
NA NA TRBJ2-6 TRBV6-5 TGTGCCAGCAGTTACTCGGGAGGACGAGCCAACGTCCTGACTTTC CASSYSGGRANVLTF
NA NA TRBJ2-5 TRBV20-1 TGCAGTGCTAGGGGACCGGGGATAGAGACCCAGTACTTC CSARGPGIETQYF
few NA TRBJ2-3 TRBV5-1 TGCGCCAGCGGCCGCATGGACTCGAGCACAGATACGCAGTATTTT CASGRMDSSTDTQYF
NA NA TRBJ1-1 TRBV4-3 TGCGCCAGCAGCCAACAAGGTACTTTGAACACTGAAGCTTTCTTT CASSQQGTLNTEAFF
NA TRBD2 TRBJ2-3 TRBV5-1 TGCGCCAGCTTCGGGGGGGGATCCACAGATACGCAGTATTTT CASFGGGSTDTQYF
many NA TRBJ2-3 TRBV29-1 TGCACGGAGGGGCCCTCCACAGATACGCAGTATTTT CTEGPSTDTQYF
NA NA TRBJ1-5 TRBV6-5 TGTGCCAGCAGTTACGGTCTAAATCAGCCCCAGCATTTT CASSYGLNQPQHF
NA NA TRBJ2-7 TRBV10-3 TGTGCCACCAACCTGGCAGGGAGCGAGCAGTACTTC CATNLAGSEQYF
NA TRBD1 TRBJ1-1 TRBV5-1 TGCGCCAGCAGCTCCCATCCAGGGGGGAAGAACACTGAAGCTTTCTTT CASSSHPGGKNTEAFF
NA NA TRBJ1-1 TRBV6-2/TRBV6-3 TGTGCCAGCAGTTACTCGCCCTACACTGAAGCTTTCTTT CASSYSPYTEAFF
few TRBD2 TRBJ2-1 TRBV4-3 TGCGCCAGCAGCCTTAGGCCCAGCGGGACCCACAATGAGCAGTTCTTC CASSLRPSGTHNEQFF
NA NA TRBJ2-6 TRBV20-1 TGCAGTGCTGCGTCGACGAACGTCCTGACTTTC CSAASTNVLTF
NA NA TRBJ1-5 TRBV2 TGTGCCAGCAGTGAGATAGCAGGAAATCAGCCCCAGCATTTT CASSEIAGNQPQHF
NA TRBD1 TRBJ2-5 TRBV20-1 TGCAGTGCAAGTGATCCCGGGACAGGAAAAGAGACCCAGTACTTC CSASDPGTGKETQYF
many NA TRBJ1-1 TRBV29-1 TGCAGCGTTGACAACGGGGACACTGAAGCTTTCTTT CSVDNGDTEAFF
few NA TRBJ2-1 TRBV9 TGTGCCAGCAGCGTAGCTGGATGGAGCTCCTACAATGAGCAGTTCTTC CASSVAGWSSYNEQFF
few NA TRBJ2-1 TRBV20-1 TGCAGTGCTAGCGGGACCTTTTCCTACAATGAGCAGTTCTTC CSASGTFSYNEQFF
many NA TRBJ1-5 TRBV10-3 TGTGCCATCAGTGAGAATAGCAATCAGCCCCAGCATTTT CAISENSNQPQHF
NA NA TRBJ2-7 TRBV27 TGTGCCAGCAGGGGACGGGGGATCAGCTCCTACGAGCAGTACTTC CASRGRGISSYEQYF
few TRBD2 TRBJ2-2 TRBV7-3 TGTGCCAGCAGCTCAACCGGGACTAGAGCCACCGGGGAGCTGTTTTTT CASSSTGTRATGELFF